Below, 9 T cell receptor beta chains from the same sample are listed, as sequenced in a study of cytomegalovirus exposure and HLA in healthy donors. PCR employed 60 Vbeta and 13 Jbeta primers. Clones were read by immunoSEQ multiplex PCR, and TCRdb kept only the in-frame ones, dropping some. The sample carries 85,000 to 100,000 clones, about 78% recorded once. Sequences were obtained from PBMCs. The receptors originated from a man aged 35-49 years in good health and CMV-seronegative.

This clone was recorded a few times. The V call is TRBV6-1, the J call TRBJ1-5, with D unresolved. Trimming removed 2 bases at V and 3 bases at J, with 11 bases between. This CDR3 is built from 15 residues. Germline-derived CDR1 and CDR2 are MNHNS and SASEGT. The CDR3 here is CASSETVGVNQPQHF. In DNA, the CDR3 is TGTGCCAGCAGTGAAACAGTCGGGGTCAATCAGCCCCAGCATTTT.

A single count supports this clone. The chain is built from TRBV6-5 and TRBJ2-3; TRBD1 might be the D (6 bases). Germline V lookup: CDR1 MNHEY, CDR2 SVGAGI. CDR3 size: 15 residues. V was cut by 2 bases and J by 2 bases, with 11 bases left in between. CDR3 in amino acids: CASSYQGTNTDTQYF. CDR3 nucleotide sequence: TGTGCCAGCAGTTACCAGGGGACCAACACAGATACGCAGTATTTT.

V and J are TRBV11-2 and TRBJ1-3, with 9 bases aligning to TRBD1. This CDR3 is 17 amino acids long. The V and J ends lost 2 bases and 0 bases, in that order; junction bases with no gene match: 5. CDR1 SGHAT and CDR2 FQNNGV come from the germline V gene. CDR3 protein: CASSLNRGLYSGNTIYF. The CDR3 coding sequence is TGTGCCAGCAGCTTAAACAGGGGGCTGTACTCTGGAAACACCATATATTTT.

About this clone: This sample includes further DNA sequences coding for the same CDR3. The genes are TRBV10-3 and TRBJ1-1, with TRBD1 as a possible D gene (5 bases). The CDR3 covers 13 residues. Germline V gene data show CDR1 as ENHRY and CDR2 as SYGVKD. V dropped 3 bases and J dropped 1 base, with 6 bases sitting between them. CDR3 sequence reads: CAISEDRNTEAFF. The DNA of the CDR3 is TGTGCCATCAGTGAAGACAGGAACACTGAAGCTTTCTTT.

The V gene is TRBV18, the J gene TRBJ2-5; tentatively, D is TRBD1 (5 bases). Trimming shortened V by 2 bases and J by 7 bases, and 20 bases separated the two germline ends. This CDR3 has 16 residues. Per germline, CDR1 KGHSH and CDR2 LQKENI. This CDR3 reads CASSPVQGTSPRTQYF. The CDR3 DNA follows: TGTGCCAGCTCACCAGTCCAGGGCACCTCCCCTAGGACCCAGTACTTC.

Here the CDR3 reads CASSLGTASYNEQFF. CDR3 sequence (DNA): TGTGCCAGCAGTTTAGGGACAGCCTCCTACAATGAGCAGTTCTTC. The chain recombines TRBV28 with TRBJ2-1, with 7 positions matching TRBD1. Germline CDR1 reads MDHEN; CDR2 reads SYDVKM. Trimming removed 2 bases from V and 0 bases from J; junction bases left unmatched: 1. There are 15 residues in the CDR3.

The V gene is TRBV6-1, the J gene TRBJ2-1, with TRBD2 matching over 8 bases. V lost 2 bases and J lost 2; bases outside the gene matches: 5. Germline V gene lookup returns CDR1 MNHNS and CDR2 SASEGT. CDR3 length: 16 amino acids. Here the CDR3 DNA reads TGTGCCAGCAGTGAATCAGCGGGAGCTACCTACAATGAGCAGTTCTTC. It specifies CASSESAGATYNEQFF.

This clone was detected once. V is TRBV5-4 and J is TRBJ2-2, with D tentatively TRBD1 (5 bases). Germline V lookup: CDR1 SGHNT, CDR2 YYREEE (reference sequence). The CDR3 consists of 17 residues. V lost 4 bases to trimming and J lost 4 bases, with 20 bases between them. CDR3 region: CASSPPLVGPRTGELFF. The CDR3 DNA sequence: TGTGCCAGCAGCCCCCCTTTAGTGGGGCCGCGCACCGGGGAGCTGTTTTTT. The full variable domain, completed using reference TRBV5-4 and TRBJ2-2, is ETGVTQSPTHLIKTRGQQVTLRCSSQSGHNTVSWYQQALGQGPQFIFQYYREEENGRGNFPPRFSGLQFPNYSSELNVNALELDDSALYLCASSPPLVGPRTGELFFGEGSRLTVL.

With regard to this clone: The junction shows a germline mismatch at one end, possibly a read error. Other DNA sequences within the sample encode an identical CDR3. Written as DNA, the CDR3 is TGCGCTAGCAAGCTACGGCAGGCATACAATGAGCAGTTCTTC. As protein: CASKLRQAYNEQFF. The J gene is TRBJ2-1, the V gene TRBV10-1; D gene uncertain. The germline gives CDR1 WNHNN, CDR2 SYGVQD (reference sequence). The CDR3 loop spans 14 amino acids.